The rows below give T cell receptor beta chains drawn from one sample of a study of Graves' ophthalmopathy and Graves' hyperthyroidism. TCRdb independently ran MiXCR on the multiplex PCR reads; one entry per CDR3 protein. The table lists about 400,000 distinct CDR3 sequences, about 17% of them singletons, with roughly 1.5% in the top ten. Sequenced input: peripheral blood. The receptors originated from a woman younger than 35 with Graves' ophthalmopathy. Each CDR3 is given with its conserved first and last residue. Fields, in order: CDR3 length, V gene, D gene, J gene, CDR3 protein. D genes are given only for firm matches.

>15|TRBV28|NA|TRBJ2-7
CASSLMEFQRAEQYF
>19|TRBV3-1|TRBD1|TRBJ2-2
CASSQDHPRQGWDTGELFF
>19|TRBV24-1|NA|TRBJ1-2
CATRRTSRPQEGPGYGYTF
>13|TRBV6-5|NA|TRBJ1-5
CASSGGIYQPQHF
>16|TRBV6-2/TRBV6-3|NA|TRBJ2-7
CASSYKRSPGSYEQYF
>16|TRBV11-2|NA|TRBJ1-4
CASSYGTATLNEKLFF
>14|TRBV12-3/TRBV12-4|TRBD1|TRBJ1-1
CASWFRGGNTEAFF
>14|TRBV5-1|NA|TRBJ2-7
CASSAGTPLGEQYF
>16|TRBV6-1|TRBD1|TRBJ1-1
CASSGGRDRYSAEAFF
>14|TRBV19|TRBD1|TRBJ1-1
CASSIKGARTEAFF
>11|TRBV6-1|NA|TRBJ2-7
CASSGVYEQYF